This record covers a single T cell receptor (beta chain). The record originates from a study of T cell changes during pregnancy in multiple sclerosis. The CDR3 runs 14 residues. V lost 5 bases and J 0 bases, leaving 8 bases between the germline ends. Germline values: CDR1 SGHDT, CDR2 YYEEEE. Only in-frame clones appear in the TCRdb table, and some are missing; sequencing was by immunoSEQ multiplex PCR. This table holds approximately 44,000 clones, about nine tenths found once. The chain uses TRBV5-6 and TRBJ1-4, with a weak D call TRBD1 (5 bases). Here the sequenced sample was CD4+ T cells from peripheral blood mononuclear cells, taken before pregnancy. This receptor was identified in a female donor with multiple sclerosis, enrolled in a pregnancy study. CDR3 nucleotides: TGTGCCAGCAGGGTAGGGGCAACTAATGAAAAACTGTTTTTT. Translating gives CASRVGATNEKLFF.